This T cell receptor (beta chain) was retrieved from a study of cytomegalovirus exposure and HLA in healthy donors. On this clone itself: Its antigen is still unknown.

Study findings and constraints: Trimming of TCR beta V- and J-genes showed a link, identified in a later analysis, to a missense DCLRE1C variant. Presence/absence results assume similar sequencing depth per donor, which may not hold.

Vbeta (60) and Jbeta (13) primers were used in the PCR. This table comes from immunoSEQ multiplex PCR, and its TCRdb copy is limited to in-frame clones, with some not included. The sample features some 130,000 clones, with approximately 1.6% in its top ten. Donors were ostensibly healthy at sampling, although undocumented immune exposures were probable. Germline-derived CDR1 and CDR2 are SGHDT and YYEEEE. V was cut by 3 bases and J by 2 bases, with 9 bases left in between. The CDR3 contains 14 residues. V gene TRBV5-6 combines with J gene TRBJ1-3; the D gene is possibly TRBD1 (5 bases). The sequence came from a woman aged 40 to 50 in good health and CMV-seropositive. The sequenced sample was PBMCs. CDR3 sequence: CASSSWGAGNTIYF. CDR3 nucleotides: TGTGCCAGCAGCTCATGGGGCGCTGGAAACACCATATATTTT.